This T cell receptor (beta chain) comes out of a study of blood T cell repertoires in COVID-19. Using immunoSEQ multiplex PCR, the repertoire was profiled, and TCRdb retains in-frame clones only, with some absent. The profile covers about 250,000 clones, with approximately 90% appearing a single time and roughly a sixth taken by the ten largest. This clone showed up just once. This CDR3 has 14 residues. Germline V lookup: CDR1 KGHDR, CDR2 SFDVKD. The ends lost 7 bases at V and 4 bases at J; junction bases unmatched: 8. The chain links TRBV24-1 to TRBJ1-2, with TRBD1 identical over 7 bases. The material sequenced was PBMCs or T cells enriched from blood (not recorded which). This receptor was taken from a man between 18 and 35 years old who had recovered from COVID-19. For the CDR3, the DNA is TGTGCCACCAGCCAGCCGGGACAGCGCTATGGCTACACCTTC. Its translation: CATSQPGQRYGYTF.